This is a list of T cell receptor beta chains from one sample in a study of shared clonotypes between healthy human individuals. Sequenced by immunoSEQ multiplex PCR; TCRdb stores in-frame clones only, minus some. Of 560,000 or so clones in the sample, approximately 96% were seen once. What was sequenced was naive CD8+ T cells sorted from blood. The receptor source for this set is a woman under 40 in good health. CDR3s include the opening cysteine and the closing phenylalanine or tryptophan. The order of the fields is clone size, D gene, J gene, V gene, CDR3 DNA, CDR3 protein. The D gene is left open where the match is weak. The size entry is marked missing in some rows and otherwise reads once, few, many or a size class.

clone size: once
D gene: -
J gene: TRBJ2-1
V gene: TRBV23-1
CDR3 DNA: TGCGCCACCCCCCCGTATGAGCAGTTCTTC
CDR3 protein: CATPPYEQFF

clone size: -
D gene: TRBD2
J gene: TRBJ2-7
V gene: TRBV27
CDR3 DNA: TGTGCCAGCAGCACCGGACTACTAGCGGGAGGAACCGAGCAGTACTTC
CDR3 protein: CASSTGLLAGGTEQYF

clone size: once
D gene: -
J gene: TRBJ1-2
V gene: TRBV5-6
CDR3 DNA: TGTGCCAGCAGCTTGGGACAGTATGGCTACACCTTC
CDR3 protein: CASSLGQYGYTF

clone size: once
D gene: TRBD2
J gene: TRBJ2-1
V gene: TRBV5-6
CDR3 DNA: TGTGCCAGCAGCTACGGGACTAGCGGGAGTTTTTTTGGTGAGCAGTTCTTC
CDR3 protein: CASSYGTSGSFFGEQFF

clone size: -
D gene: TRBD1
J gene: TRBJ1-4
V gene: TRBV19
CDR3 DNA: TGTGCCAGCGGACAGGGGGCGCGGACTAATGAAAAACTGTTTTTT
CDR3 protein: CASGQGARTNEKLFF

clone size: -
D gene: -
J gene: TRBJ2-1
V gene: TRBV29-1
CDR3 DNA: TGCACGATGAGTAGGACTGAAAATGAGCAGTTCTTC
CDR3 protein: CTMSRTENEQFF

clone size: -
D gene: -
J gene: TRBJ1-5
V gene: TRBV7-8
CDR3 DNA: TGTGCCAGCAGCCCCCTTCTCGGCGCGAATCAGCCCCAGCATTTT
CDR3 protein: CASSPLLGANQPQHF

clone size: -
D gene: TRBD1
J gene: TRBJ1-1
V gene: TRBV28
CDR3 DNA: TGTGCCAGCAGTTTAAGGGTGAAGGGACAGGGGGCGCCGGTGGCTTTCTTT
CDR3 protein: CASSLRVKGQGAPVAFF

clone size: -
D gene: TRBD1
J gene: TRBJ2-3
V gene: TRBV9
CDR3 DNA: TGTGCCAGCAGCGTAGATGGGACAGGGTACGACACGCAGTATTTT
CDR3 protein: CASSVDGTGYDTQYF

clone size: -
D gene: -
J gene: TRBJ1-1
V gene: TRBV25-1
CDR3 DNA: TGTGCCAGCAGTGAATTCACAGGGACTGAAGCTTTCTTT
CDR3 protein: CASSEFTGTEAFF

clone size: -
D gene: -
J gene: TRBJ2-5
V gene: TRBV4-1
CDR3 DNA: TGCGCCAGCAGCCGGTATCGGGGGGAGACCCAGTACTTC
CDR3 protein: CASSRYRGETQYF

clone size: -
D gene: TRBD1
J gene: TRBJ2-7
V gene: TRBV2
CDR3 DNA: TGTGCCAGCAGCGTCCAGGGGGAAACCTACGAGCAGTACTTC
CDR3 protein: CASSVQGETYEQYF

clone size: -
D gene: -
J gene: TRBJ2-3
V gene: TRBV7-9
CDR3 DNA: TGTGCCAACACCTCACTGGCAGGGACAGATACGCAGTATTTT
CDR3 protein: CANTSLAGTDTQYF

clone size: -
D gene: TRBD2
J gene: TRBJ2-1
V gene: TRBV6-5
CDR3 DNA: TGTGCCAGCAGTTACTCGCGGGAGGGCTCCTACAATGAGCAGTTCTTC
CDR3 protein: CASSYSREGSYNEQFF

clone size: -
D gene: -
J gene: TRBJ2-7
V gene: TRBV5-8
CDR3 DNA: TGTGCCAGCAGCTCAGACAGACGTATCTCCTACGAGCAGTACTTC
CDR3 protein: CASSSDRRISYEQYF

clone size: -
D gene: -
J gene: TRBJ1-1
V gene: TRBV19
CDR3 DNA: TGTGCCAGTAAACAGGGAGGCACTGAAGCTTTCTTT
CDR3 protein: CASKQGGTEAFF

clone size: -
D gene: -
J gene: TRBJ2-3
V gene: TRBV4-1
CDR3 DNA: TGCGCCAGCAGCCAAGCCGGGTCCTCAGATACGCAGTATTTT
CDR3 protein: CASSQAGSSDTQYF

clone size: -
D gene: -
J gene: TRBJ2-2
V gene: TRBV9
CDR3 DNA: TGTGCCAGCAGCGTAGACGGATGGGATAGGAACACCGGGGAGCTGTTTTTT
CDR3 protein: CASSVDGWDRNTGELFF

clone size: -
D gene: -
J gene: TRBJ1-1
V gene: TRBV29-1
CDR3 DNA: TGCAGCGTTGAAAGGCAGGGGGAAGCTTTCTTT
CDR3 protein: CSVERQGEAFF

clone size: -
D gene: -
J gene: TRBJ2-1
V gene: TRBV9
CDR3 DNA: TGTGCCAGCAGCGTAGGAGGTCGGCTCAATGAGCAGTTCTTC
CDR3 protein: CASSVGGRLNEQFF

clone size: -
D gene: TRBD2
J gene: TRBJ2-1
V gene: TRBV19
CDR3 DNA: TGTGCCAGCCGGGAGGGAGCACATGAGCAGTTCTTC
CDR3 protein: CASREGAHEQFF

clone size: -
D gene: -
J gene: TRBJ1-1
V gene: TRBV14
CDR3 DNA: TGTGCCAGCAGCCTGGGGGATAACACTGAAGCTTTCTTT
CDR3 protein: CASSLGDNTEAFF

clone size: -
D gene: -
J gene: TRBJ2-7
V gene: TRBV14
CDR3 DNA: TGTGCCAGCAGCGGTGGGGAGAGGGCCATTCACTACGAGCAGTACTTC
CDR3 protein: CASSGGERAIHYEQYF

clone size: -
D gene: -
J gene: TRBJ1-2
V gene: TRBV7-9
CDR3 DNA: TGTGCCAGCAGCGTCCGAGAAGATACAGAAACTAACTATGGCTACACCTTC
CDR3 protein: CASSVREDTETNYGYTF

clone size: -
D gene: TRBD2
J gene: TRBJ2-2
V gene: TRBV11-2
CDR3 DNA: TGTGCCAGCAGCCCCCGCCCCGCTAGCGGGGGGAACACCGGGGAGCTGTTTTTT
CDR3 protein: CASSPRPASGGNTGELFF

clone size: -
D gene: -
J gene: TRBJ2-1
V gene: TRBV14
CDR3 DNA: TGTGCCAGCAGCTCGCAACAGGGAAATGAGCAGTTCTTC
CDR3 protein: CASSSQQGNEQFF

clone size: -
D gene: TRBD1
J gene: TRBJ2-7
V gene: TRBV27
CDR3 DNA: TGTGCCAGCAGACCACTACAGGGGCTTGAGATTTACGAGCAGTACTTC
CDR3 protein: CASRPLQGLEIYEQYF

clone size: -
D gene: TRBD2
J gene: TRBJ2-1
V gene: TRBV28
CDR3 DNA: TGTGCCAGCGGAGCTCCCAGTAGCGGGATCGACAATGAGCAGTTCTTC
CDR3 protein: CASGAPSSGIDNEQFF

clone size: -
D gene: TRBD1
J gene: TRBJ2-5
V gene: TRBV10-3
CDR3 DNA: TGTGCCACCACGGGACAGAGCAGCGAGACCCAGTACTTC
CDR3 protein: CATTGQSSETQYF

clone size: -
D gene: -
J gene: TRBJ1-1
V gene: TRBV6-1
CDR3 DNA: TGTGCCAGCAGTGAAGAGGGGAGCAGGGGCCTCCCAGCTTTCTTT
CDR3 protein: CASSEEGSRGLPAFF

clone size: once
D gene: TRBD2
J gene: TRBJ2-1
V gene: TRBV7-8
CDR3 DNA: TGTGCCAGCAGCGCCACTAGCGGGAGAGTGTATGAGCAGTTCTTC
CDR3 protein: CASSATSGRVYEQFF

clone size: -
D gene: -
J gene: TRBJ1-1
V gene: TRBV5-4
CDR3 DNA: TGTGCCAGCAGCTGGGGGACCAGTTCTGACACTGAAGCTTTCTTT
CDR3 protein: CASSWGTSSDTEAFF

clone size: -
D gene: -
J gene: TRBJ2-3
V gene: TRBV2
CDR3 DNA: TGTGCCAGCAGCCGACTAGTTTTGGATACGCAGTATTTT
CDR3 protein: CASSRLVLDTQYF

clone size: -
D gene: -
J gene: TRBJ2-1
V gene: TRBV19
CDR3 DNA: TGTGCCAGTAGTATAGGGGCATTTGGGCAAGGTGTTGGTGAGCAGTTCTTC
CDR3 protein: CASSIGAFGQGVGEQFF

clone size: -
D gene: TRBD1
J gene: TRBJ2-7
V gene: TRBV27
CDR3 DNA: TGTGCCAGCAGTTTATCGCCAGGGACAGGGGCCTACGAGCAGTACTTC
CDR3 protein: CASSLSPGTGAYEQYF

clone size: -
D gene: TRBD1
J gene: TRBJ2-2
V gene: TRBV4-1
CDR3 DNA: TGCGCCAGCAGCCTCTTGTCGGGACAGACAGGGACCGGGGAGCTGTTTTTT
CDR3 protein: CASSLLSGQTGTGELFF

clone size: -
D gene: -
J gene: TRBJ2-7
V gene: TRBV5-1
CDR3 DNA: TGCGCCAGCAGCTTGACTGGGGAGTACTACGAGCAGTACTTC
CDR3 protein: CASSLTGEYYEQYF

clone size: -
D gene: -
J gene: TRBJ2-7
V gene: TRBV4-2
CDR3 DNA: TGTGCCAGCAGCGGCAGTATCTACTACGAGCAGTACTTC
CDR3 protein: CASSGSIYYEQYF

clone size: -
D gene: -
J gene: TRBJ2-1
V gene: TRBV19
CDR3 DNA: TGTGCCAGTAGTATAGCGGGAGAGGGGTACAATGAGCAGTTCTTC
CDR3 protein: CASSIAGEGYNEQFF

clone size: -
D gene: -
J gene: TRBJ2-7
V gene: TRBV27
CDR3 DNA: TGTGCCAGCAGTAGGGACGGGAGCTCCTACGAGCAGTACTTC
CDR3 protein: CASSRDGSSYEQYF

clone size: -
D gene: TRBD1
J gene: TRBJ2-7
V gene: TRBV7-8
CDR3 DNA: TGTGCCAGCAGCACCCGACAGGGATCCCCCTACGAGCAGTACTTC
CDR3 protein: CASSTRQGSPYEQYF

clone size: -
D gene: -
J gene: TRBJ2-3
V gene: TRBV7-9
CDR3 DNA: TGTGCCAGCAGCTTAGGGGTAACTAGCACAGATACGCAGTATTTT
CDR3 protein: CASSLGVTSTDTQYF

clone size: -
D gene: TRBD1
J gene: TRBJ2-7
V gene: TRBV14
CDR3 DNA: TGTGCCAGCAGCCAAGGGTTCGGCAGGGGGTACGAGCAGTACTTC
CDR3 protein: CASSQGFGRGYEQYF

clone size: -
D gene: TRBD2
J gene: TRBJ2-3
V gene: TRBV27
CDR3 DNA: TGTGCCAGCAGTCCCCCGGCTAGCGGGAGTCAAGATACGCAGTATTTT
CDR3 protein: CASSPPASGSQDTQYF

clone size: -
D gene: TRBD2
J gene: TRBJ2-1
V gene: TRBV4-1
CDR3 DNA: TGCGCCAGCAGCTACAGACTAGCGGGAATTTACAATGAGCAGTTCTTC
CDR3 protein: CASSYRLAGIYNEQFF

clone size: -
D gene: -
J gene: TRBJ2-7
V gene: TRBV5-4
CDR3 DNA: TGTGCCAGCAGCTTGCCCGGGACCGCTTACGAGCAGTACTTC
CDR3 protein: CASSLPGTAYEQYF

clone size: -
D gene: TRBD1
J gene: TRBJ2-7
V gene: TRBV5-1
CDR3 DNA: TGCGCCAGCAGACCTGGGACAGGGGGTCACTACGAGCAGTACTTC
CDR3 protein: CASRPGTGGHYEQYF

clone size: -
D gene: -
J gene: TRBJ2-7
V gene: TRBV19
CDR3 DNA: TGTGCCAGTAGTATAGATCGAGGAGATCTGGGACGCGGAAGCTCCTACGAGCAGTACTTC
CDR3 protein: CASSIDRGDLGRGSSYEQYF

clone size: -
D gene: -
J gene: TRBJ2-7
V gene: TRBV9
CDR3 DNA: TGTGCCAGCAGCGCCGGGTCCCAGCCAGTCTACGAGCAGTACTTC
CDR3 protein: CASSAGSQPVYEQYF